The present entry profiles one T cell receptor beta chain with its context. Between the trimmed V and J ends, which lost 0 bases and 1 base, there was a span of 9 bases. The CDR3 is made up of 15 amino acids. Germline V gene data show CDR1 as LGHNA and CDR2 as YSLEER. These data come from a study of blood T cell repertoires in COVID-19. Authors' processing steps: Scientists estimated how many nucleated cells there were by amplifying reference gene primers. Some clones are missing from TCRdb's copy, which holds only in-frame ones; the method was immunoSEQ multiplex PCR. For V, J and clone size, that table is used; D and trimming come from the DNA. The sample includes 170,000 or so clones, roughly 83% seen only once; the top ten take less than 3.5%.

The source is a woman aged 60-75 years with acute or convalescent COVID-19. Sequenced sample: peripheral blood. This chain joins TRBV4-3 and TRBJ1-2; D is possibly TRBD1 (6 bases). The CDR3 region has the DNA TGCGCCAGCAGCCAAGACGCAGGGGTTAACTATGGCTACACCTTC. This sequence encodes CASSQDAGVNYGYTF.